The 9 T cell receptor beta chains presented below share a single source sample, sequenced in a study of technical replicates of blood from a handful of donors (dated by TCRdb to between 2016 and 2019). The method was the immunoSEQ multiplex PCR assay. The table was pulled from immuneACCESS by TCRdb, which kept in-frame rearrangements only. Such tables lose some clones; where checked, under half of the loss comes from unresolved V genes, and the rest has no known cause. The sample contains around 70,000 clones, 94% of them found a single time. The ten largest clones add up to about 0.4% of the sample. Input material: T cells isolated from PBMCs. The receptors here all came from a human donor in good health.

This clone was seen once. The chain joins TRBV28 to TRBJ2-4; 9 bases are shared with TRBD1. The CDR3 consists of 14 residues. Germline lookup yields CDR1 MDHEN and CDR2 SYDVKM. The V gene end was trimmed by 6 bases and the J gene end by 6 bases; junction bases not matched to a gene: 6. The CDR3: CASRGPGQGNIQYF. The CDR3 nucleotides are TGTGCCAGCAGAGGGCCGGGACAGGGAAACATTCAGTACTTC. Combining the CDR3 with reference TRBV28 and TRBJ2-4 gives the whole variable domain DVKVTQSSRYLVKRTGEKVFLECVQDMDHENMFWYRQDPGLGLRLIYFSYDVKMKEKGDIPEGYSVSREKKERFSLILESASTNQTSMYLCASRGPGQGNIQYFGAGTRLSVL.

The chain has TRBV4-2 and TRBJ2-3; 8 positions match TRBD2. Germline V gives CDR1 LGHNA, CDR2 YNFKEQ. The CDR3 loop spans 18 amino acids. J was trimmed by 4 bases and V by 4 bases; bases with no gene match: 16. The CDR3 sequence: CASSLIAHASGLSDTQYF. CDR3 in DNA: TGTGCCAGCAGCCTTATCGCCCATGCTAGCGGGTTGTCAGATACGCAGTATTTT.

This sequence joins TRBV5-1 and TRBJ2-3; 8 bases are shared with TRBD2. Germline V CDR1 and CDR2: SGHRS, YFSETQ. The CDR3 totals 14 residues. V was pared by 2 bases and J by 7 bases, with 6 bases of the junction left unmatched. CDR3 sequence (DNA): TGCGCCAGCAGCTTAGAGCGGGAGCTGAATACGCAGTATTTT. This sequence encodes CASSLERELNTQYF.

The CDR3 coding sequence is TGTGCCAGAAATTACGACAGGGTCGGAGATACGCAGTATTTT. Its translation: CARNYDRVGDTQYF. The rearrangement joins TRBV2 to TRBJ2-3; 7 bases line up with TRBD1. Germline V lookup: CDR1 SNHLY, CDR2 FYNNEI. There are 14 residues in the CDR3. J lost 5 bases, V lost 9 bases, and 11 bases had no gene match.

The chain uses TRBV30 and TRBJ2-7, with 9 positions matching TRBD2. Germline lookup yields CDR1 GTSNPN and CDR2 SVGIG (reference sequence). Trimming cost V 1 base and J 4 bases; bases outside gene matches: 8. CDR3 length: 15 amino acids. The CDR3 region is CAWSGSGGRAYEQYF. The CDR3 bases are TGTGCCTGGAGTGGGTCCGGCGGGAGGGCTTACGAGCAGTACTTC. The full variable domain, with the rest looked up from reference TRBV30 and TRBJ2-7, is SQTIHQWPATLVQPVGSPLSLECTVEGTSNPNLYWYRQAAGRGLQLLFYSVGIGQISSEVPQNLSASRPQDRQFILSSKKLLLSDSGFYLCAWSGSGGRAYEQYFGPGTRLTVT.

The chain employs TRBV9 and TRBJ1-3; 7 bases are shared with TRBD1. Germline CDR1 SGDLS, CDR2 YYNGEE. With V trimmed by 2 bases and J by 0 bases, 8 bases remained unmatched. CDR3 size: 17 residues. In nucleotides, the CDR3 is TGTGCCAGCAGCGTTGGAGGGGGACAGAGCTCTGGAAACACCATATATTTT. It codes for CASSVGGGQSSGNTIYF.

The chain's CDR3 is CASRPTLAGIDNEQFF. CDR3 nucleotide sequence: TGTGCCAGCAGACCGACTCTAGCGGGAATCGACAATGAGCAGTTCTTC. The chain has TRBV5-4 and TRBJ2-1, with 9 bases lining up with TRBD2. The CDR3 totals 16 residues. Germline CDR1 and CDR2: SGHNT and YYREEE (reference sequence). The trim removed 5 bases at V and 5 bases at J, leaving 11 bases unmatched. Filled out from reference TRBV5-4 and TRBJ2-1, the complete variable domain reads ETGVTQSPTHLIKTRGQQVTLRCSSQSGHNTVSWYQQALGQGPQFIFQYYREEENGRGNFPPRFSGLQFPNYSSELNVNALELDDSALYLCASRPTLAGIDNEQFFGPGTRLTVL.

V is TRBV7-2 and J is TRBJ1-2, with TRBD1 matching over 9 bases. The germline CDR1 and CDR2 sequences are SGHTA and FQGNSA. CDR3 length: 12 residues. V was pared by 4 bases and J by 11 bases, with 5 bases of the junction left unmatched. Here the CDR3 DNA reads TGTGCCAGCAGCTCGGACAGGGGAACGTACACCTTC. This gives the protein CASSSDRGTYTF. The entire variable domain, with the rest obtained from reference TRBV7-2 and TRBJ1-2, is as follows: GAGVSQSPSNKVTEKGKDVELRCDPISGHTALYWYRQSLGQGLEFLIYFQGNSAPDKSGLPSDRFSAERTGGSVSTLTIQRTQQEDSAVYLCASSSDRGTYTFGSGTRLTVV.

This chain connects TRBV28 to TRBJ2-5; perhaps TRBD1 as D (5 bases). V was pared by 4 bases and J by 1 base, with 7 bases between. Germline V gives CDR1 MDHEN, CDR2 SYDVKM. CDR3 size: 13 residues. CDR3 nucleotides: TGTGCCAGCAGTTACCAGGGCCAAGAGACCCAGTACTTC. This translates into CASSYQGQETQYF.